A single sample gave rise to the 32 T cell receptor beta chains below, sequenced in a study of blood T cell repertoires in COVID-19. TCRdb's table, derived via immunoSEQ multiplex PCR, lists solely in-frame clones and lacks some. This sample carries fewer than 200,000 clones, roughly 86% of them seen once, and the ten largest clones take 2.5%. The sample was peripheral blood. The receptors come from a woman of 80 years or more with COVID-19, enrolled during active disease.

V usage is TRBV7-2 and J usage is TRBJ2-1; D is unclear. Germline loops: CDR1 SGHTA, CDR2 FQGNSA. The CDR3 spans 14 residues. Between the trimmed V and J ends, which lost 3 bases and 7 bases, there was a span of 13 bases. The chain's CDR3 is CASSFLEAVNEQFF. Here the CDR3 DNA reads TGTGCCAGCAGCTTCTTAGAAGCTGTGAATGAGCAGTTCTTC.

The V and J genes are TRBV11-2 and TRBJ1-6; D uncertain. The CDR3 length is 14 residues. Germline V gene sequence: CDR1 SGHAT, CDR2 FQNNGV. Trimming took off 1 base at V and 7 bases at J, with 8 bases between the two ends. CDR3 DNA sequence: TGTGCCAGCAGCTTAGGCCACGGGAATTCACCCCTCCACTTT. The encoded protein is CASSLGHGNSPLHF. Supplemented by reference TRBV11-2 and TRBJ1-6, the full variable domain reads EAGVAQSPRYKIIEKRQSVAFWCNPISGHATLYWYQQILGQGPKLLIQFQNNGVVDDSQLPKDRFSAERLKGVDSTLKIQPAKLEDSAVYLCASSLGHGNSPLHFGNGTRLTVT.

This CDR3 reads CASSLGGLSYNEQFF. The CDR3 DNA follows: TGTGCCAGCAGCTTGGGCGGGCTATCCTACAATGAGCAGTTCTTC. The chain carries TRBV11-2 and TRBJ2-1; the D gene is possibly TRBD2 (5 bases). The CDR3 totals 15 residues. The germline CDR1 and CDR2 sequences are SGHAT and FQNNGV. Deletions cut 3 bases from V and 1 base from J, with 10 bases between.

Of note for this clone: Other DNA sequences within the sample encode an identical CDR3. This chain links TRBV5-1 with TRBJ2-2; perhaps TRBD1 as D (6 bases). The CDR3 has 14 amino acids. With 0 bases removed from V and 5 bases from J, the gap between germline ends came to 8 bases. Germline V CDR1 and CDR2: SGHRS, YFSETQ. In nucleotides, the CDR3 is TGCGCCAGCAGCTTGGACAGGGCAACCGGGGAGCTGTTTTTT. Translation gives CASSLDRATGELFF.

The chain uses TRBV3-1 (or the pseudogene TRBV3-2) and TRBJ2-3, with TRBD2 as a possible D gene (5 bases). There are 15 residues in the CDR3. In germline, CDR1 is LGHDT, CDR2 YNNKEL (reference sequence). The V gene lost 4 bases and the J gene lost 2 bases, with 13 bases spanning the gap. Here the CDR3 reads CASSRRSGNTDTQYF. DNA for the CDR3: TGTGCCAGCAGCCGTAGAAGCGGAAACACAGATACGCAGTATTTT.

The gene calls are TRBV28 and TRBJ1-6, with no clear D. The CDR3 has 13 residues. The V gene lost 5 bases and the J gene lost 14 bases, with 16 bases spanning the gap. CDR1 MDHEN and CDR2 SYDVKM come from the germline V gene. The CDR3 loop is CASSPPNRVSLHF. CDR3 DNA sequence: TGTGCCAGCAGTCCCCCCAACCGAGTTTCCCTCCACTTT. Based on the CDR3 plus reference TRBV28 and TRBJ1-6, the full variable domain is DVKVTQSSRYLVKRTGEKVFLECVQDMDHENMFWYRQDPGLGLRLIYFSYDVKMKEKGDIPEGYSVSREKKERFSLILESASTNQTSMYLCASSPPNRVSLHFGNGTRLTVT.

The J gene is TRBJ2-5, the V gene TRBV5-1, with 11 bases matching TRBD2. V was clipped by 3 bases and J by 1 base; unmatched bases: 2. Germline V gene sequence: CDR1 SGHRS, CDR2 YFSETQ. This CDR3 region has 15 residues. The CDR3 bases are TGCGCCAGCAGCTGGGGACTAGCGGCCCAAGAGACCCAGTACTTC. This sequence encodes CASSWGLAAQETQYF.

The V gene is TRBV2, the J gene TRBJ1-1, with 9 bases matching TRBD1. The CDR3 length is 15 residues. CDR1 SNHLY and CDR2 FYNNEI come from the germline V gene. J gave up 3 bases and V 4 bases, and 6 bases lay outside the gene matches. The CDR3, as DNA: TGTGCCAGCAGTGGAGGACAGGGGTCTCACACTGAAGCTTTCTTT. The encoded protein is CASSGGQGSHTEAFF.

The chain recombines TRBV5-1 with TRBJ2-7, with TRBD1 matching over 9 bases. This CDR3 comprises 14 residues. V dropped 4 bases and J dropped 2; count of bases not matched to a gene: 4. From germline, CDR1 is SGHRS and CDR2 YFSETQ. The CDR3 is CASSITGGPYEQYF. Here the CDR3 DNA reads TGCGCCAGCAGCATTACAGGGGGCCCCTACGAGCAGTACTTC.

CDR3 in amino acids: CASRGDRDYQPQHF. CDR3 DNA sequence: TGTGCCAGCAGAGGCGACAGGGACTATCAGCCCCAGCATTTT. V usage is TRBV2 and J usage is TRBJ1-5; TRBD1 matches at 7 bases. The junction had 7 bases not matched to a gene; V was cut back by 6 bases and J by 5 bases. Per germline, CDR1 SNHLY and CDR2 FYNNEI. CDR3 length: 14 residues. The full variable domain, with the rest looked up from reference TRBV2 and TRBJ1-5, is EPEVTQTPSHQVTQMGQEVILRCVPISNHLYFYWYRQILGQKVEFLVSFYNNEISEKSEIFDDQFSVERPDGSNFTLKIRSTKLEDSAMYFCASRGDRDYQPQHFGDGTRLSIL.

The V call is TRBV6-2 or TRBV6-3, the J call TRBJ1-4; weak D call: TRBD1 (6 bases). Trimming pared 4 bases from V and 4 bases from J, leaving 13 bases between. Germline loops: CDR1 MNHEY, CDR2 SVGEGT. The CDR3 is made up of 15 amino acids. The CDR3 nucleotides are TGTGCCAGCAGTTCTCGACAGGATGTTAATGAAAAACTGTTTTTT. Translating gives CASSSRQDVNEKLFF.

This chain connects TRBV27 to TRBJ2-3, with TRBD1 identical over 7 bases. The CDR3 is made up of 13 amino acids. Germline CDR1 and CDR2: MNHEY and SMNVEV (reference sequence). V lost 3 bases and J lost 4; bases outside the gene matches: 1. The CDR3 coding sequence is TGTGCCAGCAGTTTCCAGGGGGCAGATACGCAGTATTTT. It yields the protein CASSFQGADTQYF.

With regard to this clone: Other DNA sequences of this sample code for an identical CDR3. The chain's CDR3 is CASSYRDRSTDTQYF. The CDR3 bases are TGTGCCAGCAGTTACCGGGACAGGAGTACAGATACGCAGTATTTT. The chain carries TRBV6-2 or TRBV6-3 and TRBJ2-3; TRBD1 aligns across 8 bases. There are 15 residues in the CDR3. V was clipped by 2 bases and J by 3 bases; unmatched bases: 4. Germline V gene data show CDR1 as MNHEY and CDR2 as SVGEGT.

The chain has TRBV27 and TRBJ1-5; TRBD1 matches 9 bases. In germline, CDR1 is MNHEY, CDR2 SMNVEV (reference sequence). J gave up 5 bases and V 6 bases, and 5 bases lay outside the gene matches. The CDR3 totals 14 residues. This CDR3 reads CASRQGQGHQPQHF. CDR3 sequence (DNA): TGTGCCAGCAGACAAGGACAGGGGCATCAGCCCCAGCATTTT.

The chain employs TRBV12-3 or TRBV12-4 and TRBJ2-7; 8 positions match TRBD1. This CDR3 region has 12 residues. The J segment lost 5 bases and the V segment lost 5 bases, leaving 2 bases of the junction unmatched. In DNA form, the CDR3 reads TGTGCCAGCAGTCGACAGGGGAACGAGCAGTACTTC. Amino acids: CASSRQGNEQYF.

CDR3 sequence (DNA): TGTGCCAGCAGAGGACAGGGAAGGACTAATGAAAAACTGTTTTTT. It translates to CASRGQGRTNEKLFF. This chain connects TRBV2 to TRBJ1-4; 8 bases match TRBD1. Trimming removed 6 bases from V and 2 bases from J; junction bases left unmatched: 5. The V gene's germline CDR1 is SNHLY and CDR2 FYNNEI. The CDR3 has 15 residues.

The rearrangement joins TRBV28 to TRBJ1-5, with a tentative D call TRBD1 (5 bases). CDR3 length: 12 amino acids. V lost 5 bases, J lost 4 bases, and 6 bases lay in between. From germline, CDR1 is MDHEN and CDR2 SYDVKM. The CDR3 reads CASSGANQPQHF. CDR3 nucleotide sequence: TGTGCCAGCAGTGGGGCTAATCAGCCCCAGCATTTT.

The chain recombines TRBV27 with TRBJ1-4, with TRBD1 as a possible D gene (6 bases). The CDR3 loop spans 14 amino acids. CDR1 MNHEY and CDR2 SMNVEV come from the germline V gene (reference sequence). V gave up 4 bases and J gave up 5 bases, with 11 bases separating them. DNA for the CDR3: TGTGCCAGCAGTTCCAGGGGAATGAATGAAAAACTGTTTTTT. The encoded protein is CASSSRGMNEKLFF.

V and J are TRBV28 and TRBJ2-7; 9 bases are shared with TRBD2. Trimming at V came to 7 bases and at J to 5 bases, leaving 15 bases not matched to a gene. The CDR3 runs to 16 residues. Germline values: CDR1 MDHEN, CDR2 SYDVKM. CDR3 sequence: CASTRREGQREDEQYF. CDR3 nucleotide sequence: TGTGCCAGCACCCGACGAGAGGGACAGCGGGAGGACGAGCAGTACTTC.

In its sample, this clone was seen a few times. V gene TRBV2 combines with J gene TRBJ1-5; D call uncertain. CDR1 SNHLY and CDR2 FYNNEI come from the germline V gene. The CDR3 extends over 13 amino acids. The V end was cut by 6 bases, the J end by 7 bases, with 13 bases between. CDR3 region: CASRSFGEQPQHF. The CDR3 bases are TGTGCCAGCAGATCTTTCGGGGAACAGCCCCAGCATTTT.

The gene calls are TRBV19 and TRBJ2-3; possibly TRBD1 for D (5 bases). Per the germline V gene, CDR1 is LNHDA and CDR2 is SQIVND (reference sequence). V was shortened by 5 bases and J by 3 bases, with 18 bases between the two germline ends. The CDR3 is 16 amino acids. The CDR3 loop reads CASSATLRGRTDTQYF. The CDR3 DNA is TGTGCCAGTAGTGCGACTCTTAGGGGTAGGACAGATACGCAGTATTTT.

This chain joins TRBV5-4 and TRBJ2-5; D may be TRBD1 (6 bases). The CDR3 sequence is 12 residues long. Per germline, CDR1 SGHNT and CDR2 YYREEE (reference sequence). Trimming took 1 base from V and 13 from J, leaving 14 bases between them. This CDR3 is CASSLFGGSAYF. The CDR3 bases are TGTGCCAGCAGCTTGTTTGGGGGCTCGGCGTACTTC.

The chain combines TRBV5-1 with TRBJ2-3, with TRBD2 as a possible D gene (6 bases). V was trimmed by 0 bases and J by 4 bases, leaving 6 bases between them. The CDR3 extends over 13 amino acids. The germline CDR1 and CDR2 sequences are SGHRS and YFSETQ. Here the CDR3 reads CASSLGEADTQYF. CDR3 in DNA: TGCGCCAGCAGCTTGGGGGAGGCAGATACGCAGTATTTT.

This clone was counted only a few times. The chain recombines TRBV19 with TRBJ1-3; D is unresolved. CDR3 length equals 14 residues. Trimming took off 7 bases at V and 0 bases at J, with 10 bases between the two ends. Germline V CDR1 and CDR2: LNHDA, SQIVND (reference sequence). The CDR3 DNA is TGTGCCAGTAAGCGGGCCTACTCTGGAAACACCATATATTTT. Amino acids: CASKRAYSGNTIYF.

The V gene is TRBV29-1, the J gene TRBJ1-2; no clear D. V lost 3 bases to trimming and J lost 5 bases, with 7 bases between them. The CDR3 is made up of 11 amino acids. Germline V gives CDR1 SQVTM, CDR2 ANQGSEA. The CDR3 spells CSVDGTYGYTF. As DNA, the CDR3 is TGCAGCGTTGATGGCACATATGGCTACACCTTC.

The gene calls are TRBV20-1 and TRBJ1-2, with D possibly matching TRBD1 (6 bases). Germline CDR1 reads DFQATT; CDR2 reads SNEGSKA (reference sequence). The CDR3 is 10 residues long. Trimming left V 7 bases short and J 8 bases short, with 11 bases between. CDR3 amino acids: CSVSGDGYTF. The CDR3, as DNA: TGCAGTGTTTCAGGGGACGGCTACACCTTC.

The chain is built from TRBV5-1 and TRBJ2-1; 8 nucleotides agree with TRBD2. The CDR3 spans 15 residues. V was pared by 1 base and J by 10 bases, with 10 bases of the junction left unmatched. Germline lookup yields CDR1 SGHRS and CDR2 YFSETQ. The CDR3 bases are TGCGCCAGCAGCTTGAACCCGGGACTAGATGACGAGCAGTTCTTC. The encoded protein is CASSLNPGLDDEQFF.

The rearrangement uses TRBV27 and TRBJ2-1, with 8 bases matching TRBD2. The trim removed 3 bases at V and 4 bases at J, leaving 2 bases unmatched. The CDR3 is made up of 14 amino acids. Germline values: CDR1 MNHEY, CDR2 SMNVEV (reference sequence). As DNA, the CDR3 is TGTGCCAGCAGTTTCACTAGCGGATACAATGAGCAGTTCTTC. Its translation: CASSFTSGYNEQFF.

The genes are TRBV29-1 and TRBJ1-2; 9 positions match TRBD1. This CDR3 comprises 14 residues. Germline V gene lookup returns CDR1 SQVTM and CDR2 ANQGSEA. V lost 1 base to trimming and J lost 4 bases; unmatched junction nucleotides: 4. CDR3 in amino acids: CSVEGGTGIYGYTF. CDR3 sequence (DNA): TGCAGCGTTGAAGGTGGGACAGGGATCTATGGCTACACCTTC.

This chain links TRBV2 with TRBJ2-7; TRBD1 matches 8 bases. The V and J ends lost 0 bases and 3 bases, in that order; junction bases with no gene match: 7. CDR3 length: 16 residues. Germline V gene lookup returns CDR1 SNHLY and CDR2 FYNNEI. The DNA for the CDR3 is TGTGCCAGCAGTGAAGCTGGATTTGGACAGGGCTACGAGCAGTACTTC. It codes for CASSEAGFGQGYEQYF.

The V call is TRBV7-9, the J call TRBJ2-5, with D tentatively TRBD1 (6 bases). The germline V and J ends were trimmed by 5 bases and 2 bases, with 12 bases remaining between them. CDR3 length equals 14 residues. CDR1 SEHNR and CDR2 FQNEAQ come from the germline V gene (reference sequence). Written as DNA, the CDR3 is TGTGCCAGCAGCACCCGACAGGAACAAGAGACCCAGTACTTC. Encoded protein: CASSTRQEQETQYF.

This clone was detected a few times. The chain combines TRBV6-6 with TRBJ1-1; D ambiguous. This CDR3 region has 13 residues. The ends were cut back, 5 bases at V and 6 bases at J, with 13 bases in the middle. Germline V lookup: CDR1 MNHNY, CDR2 SVGAGI (reference sequence). The CDR3 loop reads CASSPQGGAEAFF. CDR3 DNA sequence: TGTGCCAGCAGTCCCCAAGGAGGCGCTGAAGCTTTCTTT.